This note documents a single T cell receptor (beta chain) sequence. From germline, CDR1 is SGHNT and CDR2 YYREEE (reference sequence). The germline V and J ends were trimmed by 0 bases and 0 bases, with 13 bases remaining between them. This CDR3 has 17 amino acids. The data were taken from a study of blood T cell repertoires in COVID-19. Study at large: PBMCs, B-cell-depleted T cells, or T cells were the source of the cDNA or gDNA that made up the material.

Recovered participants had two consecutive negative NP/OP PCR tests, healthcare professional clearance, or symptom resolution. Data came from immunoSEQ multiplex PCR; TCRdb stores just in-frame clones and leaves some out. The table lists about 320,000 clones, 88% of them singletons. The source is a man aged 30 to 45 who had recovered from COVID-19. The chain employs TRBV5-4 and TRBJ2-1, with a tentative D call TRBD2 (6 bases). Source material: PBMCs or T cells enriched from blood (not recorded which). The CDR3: CASSLESPGSSYNEQFF. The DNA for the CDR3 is TGTGCCAGCAGCTTGGAATCCCCCGGGAGCTCCTACAATGAGCAGTTCTTC.